These T cell receptor beta chains were read from a single sample in a study of T-cell memory formation after mild COVID-19. Each CDR3 protein gets one entry after TCRdb re-called the 5' RACE reads with MiXCR. Of some 600,000 distinct CDR3 sequences in the sample, around a sixth were seen once. The sequencing sample was made of PBMCs or a T cell subset sorted from them (not recorded which). The receptors originated from an adult woman who had mild COVID-19 (a few samples of this study predate the infection). Cell type and time point are not known. The CDR3 runs from the conserved cysteine through the conserved F or W. The order of the fields is CDR3 protein, CDR3 DNA, clone size, D gene, J gene, V gene. A D gene is named only where the DNA matches it firmly. Clone size appears in some rows only: once, few, many, or a class for an expanded clone.

CDR3aa: CASSSQDGQPGGYTIYF
CDR3nt: TGTGCCAGCAGCTCTCAGGACGGCCAGCCGGGGGGATACACCATATATTTT
abundance: NA
d_gene: NA
j_gene: TRBJ1-3
v_gene: TRBV25-1

CDR3aa: CASSLAGQTNYGYTF
CDR3nt: TGCGCCAGCAGCTTGGCGGGACAGACAAACTATGGCTACACCTTC
abundance: many
d_gene: TRBD1
j_gene: TRBJ1-2
v_gene: TRBV5-1

CDR3aa: CASSTTGGIEKLFF
CDR3nt: TGTGCCAGCAGTACCACGGGAGGGATCGAAAAACTGTTTTTT
abundance: few
d_gene: NA
j_gene: TRBJ1-4
v_gene: TRBV7-8

CDR3aa: CASSFRLAGDSDTQYF
CDR3nt: TGCGCCAGCAGCTTTAGACTAGCAGGGGACTCCGATACGCAGTATTTT
abundance: NA
d_gene: NA
j_gene: TRBJ2-3
v_gene: TRBV4-1

CDR3aa: CSARAGTYTDTQYF
CDR3nt: TGCAGTGCTAGAGCGGGAACTTACACAGATACGCAGTATTTT
abundance: few
d_gene: NA
j_gene: TRBJ2-3
v_gene: TRBV20-1

CDR3aa: CASSLRTSGGTYNEQFF
CDR3nt: TGTGCCAGCAGCCTCCGGACTAGCGGGGGGACCTACAATGAGCAGTTCTTC
abundance: few
d_gene: TRBD2
j_gene: TRBJ2-1
v_gene: TRBV5-6

CDR3aa: CASSLTRGDEQYF
CDR3nt: TGTGCCAGCAGCTTAACACGTGGGGACGAGCAGTACTTC
abundance: many
d_gene: NA
j_gene: TRBJ2-7
v_gene: TRBV7-3

CDR3aa: CASSTGQGEDTGELFF
CDR3nt: TGTGCCAGCAGCACCGGACAGGGGGAGGACACCGGGGAGCTGTTTTTT
abundance: NA
d_gene: TRBD1
j_gene: TRBJ2-2
v_gene: TRBV5-6

CDR3aa: CASTNRETDTQYF
CDR3nt: TGTGCCAGCACCAACAGGGAGACAGATACGCAGTATTTT
abundance: NA
d_gene: NA
j_gene: TRBJ2-3
v_gene: TRBV6-2/TRBV6-3

CDR3aa: CASSRGVRENEKLFF
CDR3nt: TGTGCCAGCTCACGGGGAGTCAGGGAGAATGAAAAACTGTTTTTT
abundance: NA
d_gene: NA
j_gene: TRBJ1-4
v_gene: TRBV18

CDR3aa: CASSQVATGEFTDTQYF
CDR3nt: TGCGCCAGCAGCCAAGTTGCGACAGGGGAATTCACAGATACGCAGTATTTT
abundance: NA
d_gene: TRBD1
j_gene: TRBJ2-3
v_gene: TRBV4-1

CDR3aa: CASSSPSGSNTGELFF
CDR3nt: TGTGCCAGCAGCTCACCAAGCGGGTCGAACACCGGGGAGCTGTTTTTT
abundance: NA
d_gene: NA
j_gene: TRBJ2-2
v_gene: TRBV7-2